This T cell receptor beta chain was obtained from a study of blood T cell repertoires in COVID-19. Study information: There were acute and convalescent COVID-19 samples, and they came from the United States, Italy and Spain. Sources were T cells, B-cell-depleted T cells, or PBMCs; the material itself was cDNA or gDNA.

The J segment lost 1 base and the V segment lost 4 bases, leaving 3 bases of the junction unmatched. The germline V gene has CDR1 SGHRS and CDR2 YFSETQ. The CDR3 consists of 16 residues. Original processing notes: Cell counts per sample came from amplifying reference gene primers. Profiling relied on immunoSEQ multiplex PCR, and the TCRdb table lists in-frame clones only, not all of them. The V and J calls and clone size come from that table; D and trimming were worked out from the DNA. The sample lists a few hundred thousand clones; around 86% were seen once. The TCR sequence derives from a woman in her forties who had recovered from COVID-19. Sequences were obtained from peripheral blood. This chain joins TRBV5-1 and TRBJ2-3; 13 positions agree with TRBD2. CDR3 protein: CASSTGTSGGTDTQYF. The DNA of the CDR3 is TGCGCCAGCAGCACCGGGACTAGCGGGGGCACAGATACGCAGTATTTT.